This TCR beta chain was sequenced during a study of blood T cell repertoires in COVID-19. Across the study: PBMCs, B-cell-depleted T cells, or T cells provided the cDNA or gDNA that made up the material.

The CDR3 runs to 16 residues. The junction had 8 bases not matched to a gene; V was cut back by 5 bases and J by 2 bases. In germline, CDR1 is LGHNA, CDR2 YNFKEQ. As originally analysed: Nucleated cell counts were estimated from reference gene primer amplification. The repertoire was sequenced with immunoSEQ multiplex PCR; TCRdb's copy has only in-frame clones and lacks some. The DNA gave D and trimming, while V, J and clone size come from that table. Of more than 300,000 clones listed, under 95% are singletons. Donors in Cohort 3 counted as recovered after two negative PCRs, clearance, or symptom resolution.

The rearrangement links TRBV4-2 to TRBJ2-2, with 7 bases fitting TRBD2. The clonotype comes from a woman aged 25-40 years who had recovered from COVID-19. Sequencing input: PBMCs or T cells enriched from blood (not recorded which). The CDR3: CASSWTSSPNTGELFF. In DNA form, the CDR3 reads TGTGCCAGCAGCTGGACTAGTTCCCCTAACACCGGGGAGCTGTTTTTT.